The present entry profiles one TCR beta chain with its context. These data originate in a study of cytomegalovirus exposure and HLA in healthy donors. Healthy individuals who donated bone marrow served as the donors. Both 60 Vbeta primers and 13 Jbeta primers went into the PCR. The repertoire was sequenced with immunoSEQ multiplex PCR; TCRdb's copy has only in-frame clones and lacks some. The data contain approximately 110,000 clones, more than 65% of them singletons. The sequence was collected from a middle-aged man in good health and CMV-seropositive. Sequences were obtained from PBMCs.

The chain's CDR3 is CASSLRGGENQPQHF. The DNA for the CDR3 is TGCGCCAGCAGCTTGCGAGGGGGCGAGAATCAGCCCCAGCATTTT. The V call is TRBV5-1, the J call TRBJ1-5, with 7 bases that match TRBD1. Unmatched junction bases numbered 5, after V lost 1 base and J lost 4 bases. CDR3 size: 15 residues. Per the germline V gene, CDR1 is SGHRS and CDR2 is YFSETQ.